This paragraph reports one T cell receptor beta chain. Its target is unknown. From germline, CDR1 is KGHSH and CDR2 LQKENI. The CDR3 covers 13 residues. With 2 bases removed from V and 5 bases from J, the gap between germline ends came to 9 bases. These data belong to a study of cytomegalovirus exposure and HLA in healthy donors. Study summary: Within the Caucasian-associated ancestry cluster were roughly 81% of the 300 to 450 genotyped donors. Whole-study results and caveats: The presence/absence work took it that sequencing depth was about the same across donors. Reportedly, TCR beta sequences accurately predicted HLA-A and HLA-B alleles in most subjects.

At sampling all donors were nominally healthy, likely with unrecorded immune exposures. Primers for the PCR totalled 60 Vbeta and 13 Jbeta. Repertoires were generated with immunoSEQ multiplex PCR, while TCRdb's copy carries only in-frame clones and drops some. The sample holds some 190,000 clones, roughly 80% seen once. The clonotype was recovered from a woman in her twenties or thirties in good health and CMV-seropositive. This chain uses TRBV18 with TRBJ2-5; TRBD1 is a possible D gene (6 bases). The sample comprised PBMCs. CDR3 region: CASSPRQEETQYF. CDR3 nucleotides: TGTGCCAGCTCACCAAGACAGGAGGAGACCCAGTACTTC.